The source of this T cell receptor beta chain is a study of cytomegalovirus exposure and HLA in healthy donors. Study findings and constraints: By HLA locus, TCR association rates varied in a later analysis, with DRB1 showing the most and HLA-C the fewest. Researchers reported in a later analysis that a missense DCLRE1C variant was tied to TCR beta V- and J-gene trimming.

Details on this clone: Its antigen remains unidentified.

From germline, CDR1 is SGHRS and CDR2 YFSETQ. V lost 0 bases to trimming and J lost 9 bases; unmatched junction nucleotides: 2. The CDR3 is made up of 15 amino acids. PCR was performed using 60 Vbeta and 13 Jbeta primers. In the original analysis: Unique TCR beta chains totaled about 78 million in a later count, with around 11 million of them shared. Using immunoSEQ multiplex PCR, the repertoire was profiled, and TCRdb retains in-frame clones only, with some absent. From that table come the V and J calls and clone size; the DNA was used to work out D and trimming. Of under 150,000 clones detected, about 78% appear once; the ten largest clones hold around 5.8%.

The sequencing sample was made of PBMCs. The TCR was taken from a woman in her 30s in good health and CMV-seropositive. V is TRBV5-1 and J is TRBJ1-6, with 11 bases matching TRBD1. The CDR3 region has the DNA TGCGCCAGCAGCTTGGAGGGACAGGGGGTTTCACCCCTCCACTTT. It translates to CASSLEGQGVSPLHF.